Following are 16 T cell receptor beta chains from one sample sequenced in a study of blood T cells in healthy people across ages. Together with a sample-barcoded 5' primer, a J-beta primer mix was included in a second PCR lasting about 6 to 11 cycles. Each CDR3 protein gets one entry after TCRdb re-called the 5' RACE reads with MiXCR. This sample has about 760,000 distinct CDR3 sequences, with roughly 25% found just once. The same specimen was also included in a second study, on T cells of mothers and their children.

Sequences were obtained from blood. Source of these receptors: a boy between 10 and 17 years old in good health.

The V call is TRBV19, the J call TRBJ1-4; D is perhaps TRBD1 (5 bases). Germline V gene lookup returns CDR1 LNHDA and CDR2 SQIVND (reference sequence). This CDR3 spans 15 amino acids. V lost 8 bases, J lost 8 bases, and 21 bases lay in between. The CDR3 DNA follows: TGTGCCAGTGAACCGACAGAAGGCCCGTCGGAAAAACTGTTTTTT. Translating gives CASEPTEGPSEKLFF.

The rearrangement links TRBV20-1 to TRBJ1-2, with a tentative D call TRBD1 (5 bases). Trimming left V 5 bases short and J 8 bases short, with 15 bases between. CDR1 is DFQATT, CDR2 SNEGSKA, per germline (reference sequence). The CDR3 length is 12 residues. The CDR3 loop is CSAPTGVGGYTF. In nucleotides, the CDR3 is TGCAGTGCTCCGACGGGGGTAGGGGGCTACACCTTC.

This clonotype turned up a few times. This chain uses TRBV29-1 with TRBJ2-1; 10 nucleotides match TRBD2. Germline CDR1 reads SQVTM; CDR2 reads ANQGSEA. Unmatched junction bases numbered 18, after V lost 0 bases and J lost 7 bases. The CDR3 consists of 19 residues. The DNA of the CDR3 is TGCAGCGTTGAAGATCGGCGAAGCGGGGGGGCCATAGGTCCGAATGAGCAGTTCTTC. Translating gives CSVEDRRSGGAIGPNEQFF.

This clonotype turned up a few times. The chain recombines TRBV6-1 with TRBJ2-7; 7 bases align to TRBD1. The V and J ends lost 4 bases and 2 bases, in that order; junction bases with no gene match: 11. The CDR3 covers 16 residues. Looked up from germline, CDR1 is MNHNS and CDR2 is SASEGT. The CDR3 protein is CASSGSGTATPYEQYF. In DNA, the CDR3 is TGTGCCAGCAGTGGCTCAGGGACAGCTACCCCCTACGAGCAGTACTTC.

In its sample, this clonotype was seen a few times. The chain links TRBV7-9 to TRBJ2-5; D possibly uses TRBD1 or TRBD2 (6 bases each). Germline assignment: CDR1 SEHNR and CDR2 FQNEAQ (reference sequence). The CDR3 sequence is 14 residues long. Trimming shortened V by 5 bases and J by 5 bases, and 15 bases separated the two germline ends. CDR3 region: CASSHPGAWETQYF. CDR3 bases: TGTGCCAGCAGCCACCCGGGGGCTTGGGAGACCCAGTACTTC.

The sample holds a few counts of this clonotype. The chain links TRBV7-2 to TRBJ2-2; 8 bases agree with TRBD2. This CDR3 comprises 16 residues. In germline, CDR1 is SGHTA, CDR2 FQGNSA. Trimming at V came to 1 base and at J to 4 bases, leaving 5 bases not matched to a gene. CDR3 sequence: CASSLDPAGGTGELFF. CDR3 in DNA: TGTGCCAGCAGCTTAGATCCGGCGGGGGGCACCGGGGAGCTGTTTTTT.

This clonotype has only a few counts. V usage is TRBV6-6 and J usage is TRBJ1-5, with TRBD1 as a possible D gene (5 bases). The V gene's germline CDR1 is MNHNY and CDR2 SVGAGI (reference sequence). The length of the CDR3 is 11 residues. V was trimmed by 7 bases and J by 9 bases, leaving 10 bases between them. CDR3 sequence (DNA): TGTGCCAGCACCCCGGGGGGGCCCCAGCATTTT. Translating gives CASTPGGPQHF.

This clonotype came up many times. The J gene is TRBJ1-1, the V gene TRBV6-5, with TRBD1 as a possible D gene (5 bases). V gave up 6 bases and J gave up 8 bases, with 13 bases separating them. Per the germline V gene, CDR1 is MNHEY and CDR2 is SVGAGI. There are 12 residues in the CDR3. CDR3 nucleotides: TGTGCCAGCAGAGGGGCCTACGAAGAAGCTTTCTTT. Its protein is CASRGAYEEAFF.

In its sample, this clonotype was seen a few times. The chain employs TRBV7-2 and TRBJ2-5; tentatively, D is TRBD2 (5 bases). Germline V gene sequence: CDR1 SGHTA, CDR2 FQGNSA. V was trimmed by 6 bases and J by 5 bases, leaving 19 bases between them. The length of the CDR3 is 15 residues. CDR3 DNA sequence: TGTGCCAGCAGTTACCCGGCCACGGGAAAGGAGACCCAGTACTTC. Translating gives CASSYPATGKETQYF.

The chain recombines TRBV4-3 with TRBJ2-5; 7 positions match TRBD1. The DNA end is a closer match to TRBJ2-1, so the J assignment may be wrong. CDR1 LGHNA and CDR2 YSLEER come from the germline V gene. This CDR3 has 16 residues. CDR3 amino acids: CASSQDQPGGMYEQFF. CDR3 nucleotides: TGCGCCAGCAGCCAAGATCAACCAGGGGGTATGTATGAGCAGTTCTTC.

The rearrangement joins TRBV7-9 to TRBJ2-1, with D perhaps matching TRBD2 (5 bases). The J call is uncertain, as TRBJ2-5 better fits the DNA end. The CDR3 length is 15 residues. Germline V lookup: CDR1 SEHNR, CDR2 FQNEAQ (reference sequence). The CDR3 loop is CASSPLPGISQTQYF. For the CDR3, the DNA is TGTGCCAGCAGCCCCCTTCCGGGGATCTCACAGACCCAGTACTTC.

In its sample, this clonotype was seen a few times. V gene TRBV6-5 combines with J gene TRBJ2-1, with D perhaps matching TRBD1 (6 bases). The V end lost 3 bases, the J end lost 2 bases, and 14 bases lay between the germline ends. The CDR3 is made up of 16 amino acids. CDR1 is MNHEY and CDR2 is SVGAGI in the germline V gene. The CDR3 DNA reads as TGTGCCAGCAGTTATTCTCTGGCAGGGGCCTACAATGAGCAGTTCTTC. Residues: CASSYSLAGAYNEQFF.

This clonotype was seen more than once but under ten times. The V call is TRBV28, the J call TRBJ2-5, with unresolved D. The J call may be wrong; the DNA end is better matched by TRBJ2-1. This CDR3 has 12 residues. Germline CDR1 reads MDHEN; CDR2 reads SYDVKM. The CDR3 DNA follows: TGTGCCGCGCGAGGCCGTACAAGTGAGCAGTTCTTC. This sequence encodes CAARGRTSEQFF.

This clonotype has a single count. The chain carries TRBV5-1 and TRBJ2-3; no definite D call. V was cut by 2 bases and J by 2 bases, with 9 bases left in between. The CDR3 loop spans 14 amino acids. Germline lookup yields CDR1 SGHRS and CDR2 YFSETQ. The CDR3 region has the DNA TGCGCCAGCAGCTTCGGCTCTCCCACAGATACGCAGTATTTT. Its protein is CASSFGSPTDTQYF.

The CDR3 bases are TGTGCCAGCGCCCCGGGACTAGTGGGGTACGAGCAGTACGTC. Protein product: CASAPGLVGYEQYV. The V and J genes are TRBV6-2 or TRBV6-3 and TRBJ2-7, with 8 bases fitting TRBD2. The CDR3 covers 14 residues. Germline V gene sequence: CDR1 MNHEY, CDR2 SVGEGT. The junction had 10 bases not matched to a gene; V was cut back by 8 bases and J by 4 bases.

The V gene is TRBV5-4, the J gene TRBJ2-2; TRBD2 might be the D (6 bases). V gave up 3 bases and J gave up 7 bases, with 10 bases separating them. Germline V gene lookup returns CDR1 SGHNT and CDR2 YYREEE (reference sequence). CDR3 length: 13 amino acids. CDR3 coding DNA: TGTGCCAGCAGCTCTTCGGGGGTCGGGGAGCTGTTTTTT. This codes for CASSSSGVGELFF.